This entry concerns a single TCR beta chain. Its antigen is unidentified. Germline CDR1 MNHEY, CDR2 SMNVEV (reference sequence). The CDR3 runs 15 residues. With 5 bases clipped from V and 2 bases from J, the junction kept 7 bases outside the gene matches. The data were obtained in a study of shared clonotypes between healthy human individuals. Overall study findings and caveats: Naive subsets generally exceeded memory subsets in estimated richness. A handful of donors held about 5% of naive CD4 clonotypes in common. Donors were few, which limited the genetic and exposure-history diversity represented.

Everyone who donated was a Caucasian adult who lived in Nashville, Tennessee. The data were produced by immunoSEQ multiplex PCR, yet TCRdb's version contains in-frame clones alone and is incomplete. The sample consists of just over 2,000,000 clones, roughly 94% of them appearing once. The sequenced material came from naive CD4+ T cells sorted from blood. The subset was: CD45RA+ positively selected. This clonotype originated in a man between 18 and 29 years old in good health. The chain combines TRBV27 with TRBJ2-7; 9 bases are a match to TRBD1. The CDR3 reads CASSTGQGKAYEQYF. The CDR3, as DNA: TGTGCCAGCAGTACGGGACAGGGAAAAGCCTACGAGCAGTACTTC.